The next 23 T cell receptor beta chains were all read from a single sample in a study of regulatory T cells in long-lasting Graves disease. Investigators prepared the TCR beta libraries by applying iRepertoire HTBI primers and Arm-PCR of CDR3 regions. TCRdb reprocessed the multiplex PCR reads with MiXCR, giving one entry per CDR3 protein. This sample has about 290,000 distinct CDR3 sequences, with around 21% found just once. Regarding time point: persistent/refractory GD, antithyroid drugs over 5 years with positive TRAb. From RNA extracted from PBMCs, the TCR library was made. The specimen comprised peripheral blood mononuclear cells (PBMCs), sampled when the disease was refractory, from a patient treated with antithyroid drugs. Every receptor here comes from a female donor with Graves disease.

The chain combines TRBV6-1 with TRBJ2-5; D assignment may be TRBD1 or TRBD2 (5 bases each). Trimming removed 6 bases from V and 5 bases from J, with 19 bases in between. Germline V gene lookup returns CDR1 MNHNS and CDR2 SASEGT. The CDR3 covers 15 residues. The CDR3 region has the DNA TGTGCCAGCAGCCGTGAGGGGACGCCTTGGGAGACCCAGTACTTC. Translating gives CASSREGTPWETQYF.

There are many counts of this clonotype. In DNA form, the CDR3 reads TGTGCCAGCAGTTTGGAAGCTTTGTCCGGTTCACCCCTCCACTTT. Its translation is CASSLEALSGSPLHF. This chain uses TRBV12-3 or TRBV12-4 with TRBJ1-6; no definite D call. CDR3 length: 15 residues. V gave up 3 bases and J gave up 9 bases, with 15 bases separating them.

This clonotype was seen more than once but under ten times. This sequence joins TRBV7-2 and TRBJ2-3, with a weak D call TRBD1 (5 bases). The CDR3 spans 16 residues. Germline assignment: CDR1 SGHTA and CDR2 FQGNSA. V lost 5 bases and J lost 5, with 20 bases in between. CDR3 sequence: CASSLGGRAGRDTQYF. CDR3 coding DNA: TGTGCCAGCAGCCTAGGCGGCAGGGCTGGGCGAGATACGCAGTATTTT.

V is TRBV7-2 and J is TRBJ2-2; 10 positions agree with TRBD2. This CDR3 contains 16 residues. V dropped 0 bases and J dropped 7; count of bases not matched to a gene: 5. CDR1 is SGHTA and CDR2 is FQGNSA in the germline V gene. The DNA of the CDR3 is TGTGCCAGCAGCTTAGCTCTAGCGGGAGTGGACGGGGAGCTGTTTTTT. This translates into CASSLALAGVDGELFF.

The rearrangement joins TRBV2 to TRBJ2-1; possibly TRBD1 for D (6 bases). This CDR3 has 15 amino acids. Germline CDR1 and CDR2: SNHLY and FYNNEI. The V and J ends lost 2 bases and 7 bases respectively, with 15 bases between them. The CDR3 here is CASSELRGVENEQFF. Here the CDR3 DNA reads TGTGCCAGCAGTGAACTCAGGGGCGTCGAGAATGAGCAGTTCTTC.

The chain joins TRBV7-9 to TRBJ1-1; D call uncertain. CDR3 length equals 16 residues. Germline V gene data show CDR1 as SEHNR and CDR2 as FQNEAQ (reference sequence). Deletions cut 1 base from V and 1 base from J, with 13 bases between. CDR3 sequence: CASSLVGGVRNTEAFF. The DNA of the CDR3 is TGTGCCAGCAGCTTAGTCGGCGGGGTGAGGAACACTGAAGCTTTCTTT.

This clonotype has ten or more counts. The chain is built from TRBV20-1 and TRBJ1-1; 7 nucleotides match TRBD1. The CDR3 totals 14 residues. Germline CDR1 reads DFQATT; CDR2 reads SNEGSKA (reference sequence). Trimming took 2 bases from V and 1 from J; bases not matched to a gene: 4. CDR3 nucleotide sequence: TGCAGTGCTAGAAAAGGGGACAGGAACACTGAAGCTTTCTTT. This translates into CSARKGDRNTEAFF.

The chain's CDR3 is CASSSAVGGRVPRVVKNIQYF. DNA of the CDR3: TGTGCCAGCAGCTCTGCAGTTGGCGGGAGAGTTCCCCGGGTTGTCAAAAACATTCAGTACTTC. This sequence joins TRBV7-9 and TRBJ2-4; 7 nucleotides match TRBD2. The V and J ends lost 4 bases and 3 bases, in that order; junction bases with no gene match: 24. The CDR3 has 21 residues. Germline values: CDR1 SEHNR, CDR2 FQNEAQ (reference sequence).

The gene calls are TRBV7-9 and TRBJ2-5, with TRBD1 identical over 8 bases. After removal of 1 base from V and 4 bases from J, the junction contained 8 bases not matched to a gene. Germline CDR1 is SEHNR and CDR2 is FQNEAQ (reference sequence). The CDR3 has 16 amino acids. CDR3: CASSLVRTGLGETQYF. In DNA, the CDR3 is TGTGCCAGCAGCTTAGTTCGGACAGGGTTGGGAGAGACCCAGTACTTC.

The chain joins TRBV28 to TRBJ2-7; weak D call: TRBD2 (6 bases). The CDR3 covers 12 residues. The V and J ends lost 6 bases and 5 bases respectively, with 11 bases between them. In germline, CDR1 is MDHEN, CDR2 SYDVKM. The DNA for the CDR3 is TGTGCCAGCAGGGAGGGTAGCCACGAGCAGTACTTC. Its protein product is CASREGSHEQYF.

Points on this clonotype: Possible read error: a much larger clone is one base away. The V gene is TRBV7-3, the J gene TRBJ1-6; TRBD1 agrees at 9 bases. Germline CDR1 is SGHTA and CDR2 is FQGTGA. Trimming at V came to 5 bases and at J to 7 bases, leaving 3 bases not matched to a gene. This CDR3 has 14 amino acids. The CDR3 sequence: CASSAGTGNSPLHF. The CDR3 nucleotides read TGTGCCAGCAGCGCCGGGACAGGGAATTCACCCCTCCACTTT.

This clonotype was observed a handful of times. The chain has TRBV12-3 or TRBV12-4 and TRBJ2-7, with D unclear. The CDR3 is 17 amino acids. V lost 3 bases, J lost 3 bases, and 21 bases lay in between. The DNA of the CDR3 is TGTGCCAGCAGTTTCGGGTCAAATGTGGCGCCTTACTACGAGCAGTACTTC. Amino acids: CASSFGSNVAPYYEQYF.

This clonotype was seen ten or more times. V gene TRBV27 combines with J gene TRBJ2-3, with 15 bases that match TRBD2. The V and J ends lost 4 bases and 4 bases, in that order; junction bases with no gene match: 9. The germline CDR1 and CDR2 sequences are MNHEY and SMNVEV (reference sequence). This CDR3 is 18 amino acids long. The CDR3 sequence is CASSSETGLAGGADTQYF. DNA of the CDR3: TGTGCCAGCAGTTCCGAGACCGGACTAGCGGGAGGGGCAGATACGCAGTATTTT.

This sequence joins TRBV20-1 and TRBJ1-1; D not resolved. Germline V gene lookup returns CDR1 DFQATT and CDR2 SNEGSKA (reference sequence). Trimming took 1 base from V and 7 from J, leaving 10 bases between them. The CDR3 length is 12 residues. CDR3 in amino acids: CSARAPSDEAFF. DNA of the CDR3: TGCAGTGCTAGAGCACCGAGTGATGAAGCTTTCTTT.

This clonotype has ten or more counts. The V gene is TRBV24-1, the J gene TRBJ1-2, with D possibly TRBD1 on 6 matching bases. Germline V CDR1 and CDR2: KGHDR, SFDVKD. This CDR3 spans 13 amino acids. V lost 6 bases to trimming and J lost 5 bases, with 12 bases between them. Here the CDR3 reads CATSRRTGYGYTF. CDR3 sequence (DNA): TGTGCCACCAGTCGAAGAACAGGGTATGGCTACACCTTC.

This clonotype occurred many times. DNA for the CDR3: TGTGCCAGCAGCTCGACTGATCAGCCCCAGCATTTT. Translation gives CASSSTDQPQHF. The rearrangement joins TRBV28 to TRBJ1-5; D unclear. This CDR3 has 12 amino acids. The germline CDR1 and CDR2 sequences are MDHEN and SYDVKM. Deletions cut 6 bases from V and 5 bases from J, with 8 bases between.

The rearrangement joins TRBV2 to TRBJ2-1, with D hard to call. The V end was cut by 10 bases, the J end by 4 bases, with 14 bases between. CDR1 is SNHLY, CDR2 FYNNEI, per germline. The length of the CDR3 is 13 residues. Here the CDR3 reads CATNRKGYNEQFF. CDR3 nucleotides: TGTGCCACCAACCGCAAAGGATACAATGAGCAGTTCTTC.

The chain employs TRBV19 and TRBJ1-5; D remains unclear. The germline V and J ends were trimmed by 7 bases and 2 bases, with 12 bases remaining between them. Germline-derived CDR1 and CDR2 are LNHDA and SQIVND (reference sequence). This CDR3 comprises 14 residues. CDR3 protein: CASTRFDRNQPQHF. CDR3 nucleotide sequence: TGTGCCAGTACCCGGTTCGACCGCAATCAGCCCCAGCATTTT.

Many counts were recorded for this clonotype. This chain connects TRBV2 to TRBJ2-2; weak D call: TRBD2 (7 bases). The germline V gene encodes CDR1 SNHLY and CDR2 FYNNEI. V was shortened by 4 bases and J by 1 base, with 13 bases between the two germline ends. This CDR3 has 16 amino acids. The CDR3, as DNA: TGTGCCAGCAGTGGGGGGCTAGCGGTGAACACCGGGGAGCTGTTTTTT. It codes for CASSGGLAVNTGELFF.

This clonotype was counted between two and nine times. This chain joins TRBV14 and TRBJ1-1; D is perhaps TRBD1 (6 bases). In germline, CDR1 is SGHDN, CDR2 FVKESK. V dropped 4 bases and J dropped 4 bases, with 13 bases sitting between them. This CDR3 comprises 14 residues. Written as DNA, the CDR3 is TGTGCCAGCAGCCCCGACAGGTTCGGCACTGAAGCTTTCTTT. Translation gives CASSPDRFGTEAFF.

This clonotype was found a few times. This rearrangement joins TRBV5-1 to TRBJ1-3; TRBD1 is a possible D gene (6 bases). V lost 3 bases to trimming and J lost 0 bases, with 13 bases between them. This CDR3 is built from 16 residues. Germline CDR1 and CDR2: SGHRS and YFSETQ. The CDR3 protein is CASSWGHPLSGNTIYF. DNA for the CDR3: TGCGCCAGCAGCTGGGGACACCCACTCTCTGGAAACACCATATATTTT.

Written as DNA, the CDR3 is TGTGCCAGCAGCTTAGTCCAACCAGCTAACTATGGCTACACCTTC. Protein: CASSLVQPANYGYTF. The chain couples TRBV7-2 to TRBJ1-2; unclear D gene. CDR1 and CDR2 from the germline V gene are SGHTA and FQGNSA. There are 15 residues in the CDR3. V shed 1 base and J shed 0 bases, with 9 bases lying between them. The entire variable domain, with the rest obtained from reference TRBV7-2 and TRBJ1-2, is as follows: GAGVSQSPSNKVTEKGKDVELRCDPISGHTALYWYRQSLGQGLEFLIYFQGNSAPDKSGLPSDRFSAERTGGSVSTLTIQRTQQEDSAVYLCASSLVQPANYGYTFGSGTRLTVV.

At least ten counts were recorded for this clonotype. This chain connects TRBV10-3 to TRBJ1-6; perhaps TRBD1 as D (6 bases). The CDR3 is 14 residues long. Trimming left V 3 bases short and J 10 bases short, with 13 bases between. Per the germline V gene, CDR1 is ENHRY and CDR2 is SYGVKD. The CDR3 sequence: CAISESGGGSPLHF. As DNA, the CDR3 is TGTGCCATCAGTGAATCGGGGGGCGGGTCACCCCTCCACTTT.